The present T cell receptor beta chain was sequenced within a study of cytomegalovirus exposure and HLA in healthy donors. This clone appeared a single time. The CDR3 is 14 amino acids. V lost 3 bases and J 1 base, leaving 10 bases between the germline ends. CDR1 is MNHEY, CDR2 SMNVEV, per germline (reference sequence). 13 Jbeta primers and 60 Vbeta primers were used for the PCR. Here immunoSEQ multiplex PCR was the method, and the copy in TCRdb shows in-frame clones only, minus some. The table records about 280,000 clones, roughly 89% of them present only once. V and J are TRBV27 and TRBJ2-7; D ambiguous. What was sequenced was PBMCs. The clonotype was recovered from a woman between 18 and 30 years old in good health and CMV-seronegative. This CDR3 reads CASSFGTSSYEQYF. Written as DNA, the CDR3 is TGTGCCAGCAGTTTTGGTACATCTTCCTACGAGCAGTACTTC.